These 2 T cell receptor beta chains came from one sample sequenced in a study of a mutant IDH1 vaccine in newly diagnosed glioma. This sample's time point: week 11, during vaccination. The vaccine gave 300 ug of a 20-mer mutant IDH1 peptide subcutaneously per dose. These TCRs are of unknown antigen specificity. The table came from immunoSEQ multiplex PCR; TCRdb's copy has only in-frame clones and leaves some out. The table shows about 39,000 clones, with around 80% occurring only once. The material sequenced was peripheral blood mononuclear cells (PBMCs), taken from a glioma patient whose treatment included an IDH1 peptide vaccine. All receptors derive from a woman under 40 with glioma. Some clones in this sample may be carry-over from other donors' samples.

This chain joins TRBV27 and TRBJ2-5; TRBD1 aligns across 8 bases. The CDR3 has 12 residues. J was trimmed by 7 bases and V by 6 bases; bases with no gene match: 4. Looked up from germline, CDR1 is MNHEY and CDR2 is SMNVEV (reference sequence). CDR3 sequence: CASSTQGGTQYF. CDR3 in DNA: TGTGCCAGCAGCACACAGGGGGGGACCCAGTACTTC.

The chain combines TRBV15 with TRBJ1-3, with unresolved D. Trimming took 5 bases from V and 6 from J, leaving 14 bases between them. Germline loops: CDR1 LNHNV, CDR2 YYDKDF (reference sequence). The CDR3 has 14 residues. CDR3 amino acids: CATSRAPEENTIYF. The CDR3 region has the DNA TGTGCCACCAGCCGCGCCCCCGAAGAAAACACCATATATTTT.